The source of this T cell receptor (beta chain) is a study of cytotoxic CD8 clonotypes in ibrutinib-treated CLL (dated by TCRdb to 2020 to 2022). Background for the entire study: The cohort was composed of more than ten relapsed/refractory and around 15 treatment-naive patients; IGHV unmutated status was identified in 17 patients. The response samples were drawn at a median of roughly twelve months into treatment, with a range of about 6 to 40 months. Partial responses were observed in some 24 patients and complete responses in 2; after a median follow-up of 68 months, remission was maintained in some 14 patients and progression was observed in approximately twelve. Cryopreserved peripheral blood mononuclear cells were collected before treatment, at response, and at either disease progression or sustained remission. On average, each sample had 255,043 productive templates and approximately 85,000 productive rearrangements. Of the 85 to 90 participants in the trial, about 25 had longitudinal samples available. All remission and progressive disease samples were collected while patients were still receiving ibrutinib.

The goal of deep resolution MiSeq sequencing was a depth between 1 in 1 million and 1 in 200,000 T cells, and coverage averaged 10x per clonotype. TCR beta libraries were generated with the immunoSEQ hsTCRB Kit. From the authors' description of their analysis: The data were analyzed with ImmunoSEQ Analyzer and ImmunoSEQ Data Assistant, and V, D and J gene assignments followed IMGT definitions. Clonality was computed as one minus normalized Shannon entropy of productive rearrangement frequencies, ranging from 0 to 1. Only overrepresented clonotypes making up at least 0.05% of each patient's repertoire were included in the public clonotype analysis. Fewer than 15 repertoires from age-matched healthy donors, obtained from immuneACCESS, served as clonality controls. In its TCRdb copy, this immuneACCESS table keeps in-frame sequences only and misses some clones. Where compared with another copy, unresolved V genes explain less than half of these, and the others have no known cause. The D gene and trimming were derived from the DNA, and the V and J assignments and clone size from that table. For this sample the table gives about 300,000 clones, of which approximately 67% were detected only once. The leading ten clones occupy roughly 6% of the sample.

Paper-wide results and their limitations: Clonality rose at ibrutinib response, remained stable during sustained remission, and dropped back toward baseline at progression. Sustained-remission and progressing patients did not have matched sampling times, and lymph node repertoires were not examined. At baseline, clonality was higher than in age-matched healthy donors and showed a strong correlation with circulating CD8+ T-cell counts. Public clonotypes were rare and either shrank or stayed stable during treatment, and the rise in clonality at ibrutinib response reflected expansion of private clonotypes.

Of note for this clone: Its recognized antigen is unknown. Base quality data are lacking; no much larger clone is found one base away.

Roughly 2.2 micrograms of genomic DNA were extracted from cryopreserved PBMCs for TCR beta library preparation. Longitudinal blood samples from CLL patients on ibrutinib monotherapy underwent high-throughput TCR beta sequencing. The patients took part in an open-label, single-center phase 2 trial of ibrutinib monotherapy. The sequences come from PBMCs, collected after 36 months of ibrutinib treatment. The source is a human donor with chronic lymphocytic leukemia.

The CDR3 protein is CASSKQGGWSYGYTF. In nucleotides, the sequence is TGTGCCAGCAGTAAACAGGGGGGATGGAGCTATGGCTACACCTTC. The V gene is TRBV6-5 and the J gene is TRBJ1-2; 8 of the junction bases match TRBD1. The CDR3 starts with the cysteine, ends with the phenylalanine, and has 15 residues. Only the CDR3 part of the read is kept: 45 bases, read in frame from the first base. The germline V gene sets CDR1 to MNHEY and CDR2 to SVGAGI. V is pruned by 5 bases and J by 4 bases, leaving 9 bases of the junction without a gene match.